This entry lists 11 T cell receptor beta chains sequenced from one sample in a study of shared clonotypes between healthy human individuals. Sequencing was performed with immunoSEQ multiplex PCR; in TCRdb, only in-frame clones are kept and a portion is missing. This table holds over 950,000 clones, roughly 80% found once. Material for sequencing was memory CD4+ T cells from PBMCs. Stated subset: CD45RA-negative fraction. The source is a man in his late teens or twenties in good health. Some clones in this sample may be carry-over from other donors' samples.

Written as DNA, the CDR3 is TGTGCCAGCAGTTCACAGACTAGCGGGAAGGGGAATGAGCAGTTCTTC. As protein: CASSSQTSGKGNEQFF. The chain uses TRBV28 and TRBJ2-1; TRBD2 matches 11 bases. CDR3 length: 16 residues. V shed 4 bases, J shed 7 bases, and the junction held 9 bases outside the gene matches. Germline-derived CDR1 and CDR2 are MDHEN and SYDVKM.

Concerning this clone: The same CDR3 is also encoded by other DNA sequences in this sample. The CDR3 coding sequence is TGTGCCAGCAGTCGGGACAGGGCTTCCAATCAGCCCCAGCATTTT. Amino acid sequence: CASSRDRASNQPQHF. This sequence joins TRBV2 and TRBJ1-5; 9 nucleotides align to TRBD1. The germline V gene has CDR1 SNHLY and CDR2 FYNNEI. This CDR3 contains 15 residues. The junction had 5 bases not matched to a gene; V was cut back by 5 bases and J by 3 bases. The complete variable domain, with remaining parts taken from reference TRBV2 and TRBJ1-5, reads EPEVTQTPSHQVTQMGQEVILRCVPISNHLYFYWYRQILGQKVEFLVSFYNNEISEKSEIFDDQFSVERPDGSNFTLKIRSTKLEDSAMYFCASSRDRASNQPQHFGDGTRLSIL.

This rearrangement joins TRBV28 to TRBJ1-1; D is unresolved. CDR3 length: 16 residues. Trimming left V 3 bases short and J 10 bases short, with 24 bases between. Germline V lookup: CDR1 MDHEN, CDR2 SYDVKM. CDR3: CASSLGSSYQQLGAFF. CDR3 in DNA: TGTGCCAGCAGTTTGGGTTCCAGTTACCAACAACTGGGAGCTTTCTTT.

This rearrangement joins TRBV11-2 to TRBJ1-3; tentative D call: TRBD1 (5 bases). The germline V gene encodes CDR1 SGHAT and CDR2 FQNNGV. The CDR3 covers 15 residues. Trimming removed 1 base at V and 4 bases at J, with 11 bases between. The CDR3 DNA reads TGTGCCAGCAGCTTAGTCGGGGGATCCGGAAACACCATATATTTT. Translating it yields CASSLVGGSGNTIYF.

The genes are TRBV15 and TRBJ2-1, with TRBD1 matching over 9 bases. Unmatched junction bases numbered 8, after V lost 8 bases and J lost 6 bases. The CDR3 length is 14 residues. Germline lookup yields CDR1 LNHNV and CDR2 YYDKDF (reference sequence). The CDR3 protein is CATGARDRANEQFF. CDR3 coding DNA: TGTGCCACCGGGGCCCGGGACAGGGCCAATGAGCAGTTCTTC.

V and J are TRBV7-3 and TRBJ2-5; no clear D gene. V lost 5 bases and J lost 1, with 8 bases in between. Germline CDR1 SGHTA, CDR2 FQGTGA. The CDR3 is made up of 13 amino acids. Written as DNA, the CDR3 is TGTGCCAGCAGCACAACCAGCCAAGAGACCCAGTACTTC. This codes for CASSTTSQETQYF.

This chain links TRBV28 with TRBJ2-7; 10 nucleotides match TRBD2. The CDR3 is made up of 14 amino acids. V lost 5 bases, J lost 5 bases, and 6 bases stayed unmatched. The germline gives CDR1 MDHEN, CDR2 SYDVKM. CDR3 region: CASSTTSGTDEQYF. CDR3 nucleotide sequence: TGTGCCAGCAGTACAACTAGCGGGACTGACGAGCAGTACTTC.

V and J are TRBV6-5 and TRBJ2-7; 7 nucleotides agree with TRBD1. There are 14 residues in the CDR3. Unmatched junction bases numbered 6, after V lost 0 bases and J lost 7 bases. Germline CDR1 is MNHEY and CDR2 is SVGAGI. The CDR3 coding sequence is TGTGCCAGCAGTTACTCGAGGGGGCTGGGGGAGCAGTACTTC. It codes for CASSYSRGLGEQYF.

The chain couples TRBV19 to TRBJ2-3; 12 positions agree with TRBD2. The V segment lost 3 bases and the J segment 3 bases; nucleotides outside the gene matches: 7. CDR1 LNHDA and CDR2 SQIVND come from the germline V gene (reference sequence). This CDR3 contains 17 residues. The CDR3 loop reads CASSIGLTSGSTDTQYF. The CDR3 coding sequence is TGTGCCAGTAGTATCGGTCTGACTAGCGGGAGTACAGATACGCAGTATTTT.

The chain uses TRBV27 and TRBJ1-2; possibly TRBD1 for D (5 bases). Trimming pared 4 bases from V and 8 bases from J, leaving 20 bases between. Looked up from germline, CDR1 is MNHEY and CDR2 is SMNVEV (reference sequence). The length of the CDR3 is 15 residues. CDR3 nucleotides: TGTGCCAGCAGTTCTACAAGCGTGGGGGACCGAGGCTACACCTTC. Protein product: CASSSTSVGDRGYTF.

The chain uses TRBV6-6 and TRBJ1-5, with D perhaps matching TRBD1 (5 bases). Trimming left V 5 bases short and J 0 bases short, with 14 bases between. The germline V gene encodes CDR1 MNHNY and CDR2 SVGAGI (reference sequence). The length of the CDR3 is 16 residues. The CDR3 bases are TGTGCCAGCAGTAACAGCGGGGGTTATAGCAATCAGCCCCAGCATTTT. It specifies CASSNSGGYSNQPQHF.